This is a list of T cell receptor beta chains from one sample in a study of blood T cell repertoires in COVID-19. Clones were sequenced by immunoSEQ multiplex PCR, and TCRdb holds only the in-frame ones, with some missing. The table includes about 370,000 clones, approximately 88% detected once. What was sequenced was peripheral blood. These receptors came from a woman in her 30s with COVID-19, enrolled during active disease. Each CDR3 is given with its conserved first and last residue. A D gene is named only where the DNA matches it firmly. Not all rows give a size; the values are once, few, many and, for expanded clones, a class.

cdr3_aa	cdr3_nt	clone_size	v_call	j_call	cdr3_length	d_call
CASTSPGQRNQPQHF	TGTGCCAGTACATCCCCCGGACAGCGCAATCAGCCCCAGCATTTT	-	TRBV19	TRBJ1-5	15	-
CASSLYRNEQFF	TGTGCCAGCAGCTTGTATAGAAATGAGCAGTTCTTC	-	TRBV5-6	TRBJ2-1	12	-
CASSFGTQYF	TGTGCCAGCAGTTTCGGTACGCAGTATTTT	-	TRBV12-3/TRBV12-4	TRBJ2-3	10	-
CASSLDVGANSPLHF	TGTGCCAGCAGCTTAGACGTGGGGGCCAATTCACCCCTCCACTTT	-	TRBV11-2	TRBJ1-6	15	-
CASRRTSGSSAVFYNEQFF	TGTGCCAGTAGAAGGACTAGCGGGAGTTCTGCGGTCTTTTACAATGAGCAGTTCTTC	-	TRBV19	TRBJ2-1	19	TRBD2
CASSLTGELFF	TGTGCCAGCAGTCTGACCGGGGAGCTGTTTTTT	-	TRBV27	TRBJ2-2	11	-
CASSAVGQGNTIYF	TGTGCCAGTAGCGCCGTGGGGCAGGGAAACACCATATATTTT	-	TRBV19	TRBJ1-3	14	-
CASSPTRTVATNEKLFF	TGTGCCAGCAGTCCCACCCGGACAGTTGCAACTAATGAAAAACTGTTTTTT	-	TRBV27	TRBJ1-4	17	-
CASSNKTSGGAVEQFF	TGCGCCAGCAGCAACAAAACTAGCGGGGGGGCCGTTGAGCAGTTCTTC	-	TRBV5-1	TRBJ2-1	16	TRBD2
CASSIPRGEQFF	TGTGCCAGTAGTATCCCCCGGGGTGAGCAGTTCTTC	once	TRBV19	TRBJ2-1	12	-
CASSLDYPSYEQYF	TGTGCCAGCAGCCTGGACTACCCCTCCTACGAGCAGTACTTC	-	TRBV7-2	TRBJ2-7	14	-
CASSLGWDRGRGTEAFF	TGTGCCAGCAGCTTAGGCTGGGACAGGGGGCGCGGCACTGAAGCTTTCTTT	-	TRBV7-2	TRBJ1-1	17	TRBD1
CAISEPGGSRGYTF	TGTGCCATCAGTGAGCCCGGGGGGAGTCGTGGCTACACCTTC	-	TRBV10-3	TRBJ1-2	14	-
CASSQRDTGSAYNEQFF	TGTGCCAGCAGCCAAAGGGACACCGGCAGTGCCTACAATGAGCAGTTCTTC	-	TRBV7-8	TRBJ2-1	17	-
CASSVGSGSEAFF	TGTGCCAGCAGCGTAGGGAGTGGGAGTGAAGCTTTCTTT	-	TRBV9	TRBJ1-1	13	-
CASSTSRQADYGYTF	TGTGCCAGTAGCACCTCCCGACAGGCCGACTATGGCTACACCTTC	once	TRBV19	TRBJ1-2	15	-
CASSLAQGAFGQPQHF	TGTGCCAGCAGCTTGGCGCAGGGGGCTTTCGGGCAGCCCCAGCATTTT	once	TRBV5-6	TRBJ1-5	16	TRBD1
CASSPRTPDTQYF	TGTGCCAGCAGCCCGCGAACGCCAGATACGCAGTATTTT	-	TRBV5-4	TRBJ2-3	13	-
CASSSRETQYF	TGTGCCAGCAGCTCCCGGGAGACCCAGTACTTC	-	TRBV7-9	TRBJ2-5	11	-
CASSLVGATAVQETQYF	TGCGCCAGCAGCTTGGTGGGGGCTACAGCGGTCCAAGAGACCCAGTACTTC	-	TRBV5-1	TRBJ2-5	17	-
CATSVALAGDQFF	TGTGCCACCAGTGTCGCACTAGCGGGAGATCAGTTCTTC	-	TRBV24-1	TRBJ2-1	13	TRBD2
CASSESSRDEQFF	TGCGCCAGCAGTGAGTCTAGCCGGGATGAGCAGTTCTTC	-	TRBV10-1	TRBJ2-1	13	-
CASSFRGTNSPLHF	TGTGCCAGCAGCTTCAGGGGGACGAATTCACCCCTCCACTTT	-	TRBV27	TRBJ1-6	14	TRBD1
CASNGQGARRNQPQHF	TGTGCCAGCAACGGACAGGGGGCGAGACGCAATCAGCCCCAGCATTTT	once	TRBV2	TRBJ1-5	16	TRBD1
CASSVDLGTGSHSGNTIYF	TGTGCCAGCAGCGTAGATCTCGGGACAGGTTCACACTCTGGAAACACCATATATTTT	-	TRBV9	TRBJ1-3	19	TRBD1
CASSSLGTGVWQTQYF	TGTGCCAGCAGCTCCCTAGGGACAGGGGTTTGGCAGACCCAGTACTTC	-	TRBV7-2	TRBJ2-5	16	TRBD1
CASSQHATRTGVGSQGGYTF	TGTGCCAGCAGCCAACACGCCACCCGGACAGGGGTAGGATCCCAGGGTGGCTACACCTTC	-	TRBV4-2	TRBJ1-2	20	TRBD1
CASSFSPDSYGYTF	TGTGCCAGCAGTTTCTCCCCAGATTCCTATGGCTACACCTTC	-	TRBV28	TRBJ1-2	14	-
CASSQQTGNYGYTF	TGCGCCAGCAGCCAACAAACAGGGAACTATGGCTACACCTTC	-	TRBV5-1	TRBJ1-2	14	-
CATSDPDRNQPQHF	TGTGCCACCAGTGATCCCGACAGAAATCAGCCCCAGCATTTT	once	TRBV24-1	TRBJ1-5	14	-
CASSQDLVGQGVRGTEAFF	TGCGCCAGCAGCCAAGATCTCGTCGGACAGGGGGTCAGGGGGACTGAAGCTTTCTTT	-	TRBV4-3	TRBJ1-1	19	TRBD1
CASSRRGGSSYNEQFF	TGTGCCAGCAGCCGCCGCGGGGGGTCCTCCTACAATGAGCAGTTCTTC	-	TRBV3-1/TRBV3-2	TRBJ2-1	16	TRBD2
CASSPGGTSGSSYNEQFF	TGCGCCAGCAGCCCGGGAGGAACTAGCGGGAGCTCCTACAATGAGCAGTTCTTC	-	TRBV5-1	TRBJ2-1	18	TRBD2
CASRRTTFGERETQYF	TGTGCCAGTAGACGCACGACGTTCGGGGAACGGGAGACCCAGTACTTC	-	TRBV19	TRBJ2-5	16	-
CASSLAGGSGTGELFF	TGTGCCAGCAGCTTAGCGGGCGGGAGCGGGACCGGGGAGCTGTTTTTT	-	TRBV7-9	TRBJ2-2	16	TRBD2
CAWSQNPSTDTQYF	TGTGCCTGGAGCCAGAACCCTAGCACAGATACGCAGTATTTT	-	TRBV30	TRBJ2-3	14	-
CAWSARQGFYEQYF	TGTGCCTGGAGCGCCAGACAGGGTTTCTACGAGCAGTACTTC	-	TRBV30	TRBJ2-7	14	TRBD1
CASRIYADLGNTIYF	TGTGCCAGCCGGATTTATGCAGACTTGGGAAACACCATATATTTT	-	TRBV6-5	TRBJ1-3	15	-
CASSLLGGNNEKLFF	TGTGCCAGCAGCTTACTTGGGGGGAATAATGAAAAACTGTTTTTT	-	TRBV11-3	TRBJ1-4	15	-
CASSQRTGDVKLFF	TGCGCCAGCAGCCAACGGACAGGGGATGTAAAACTGTTTTTT	-	TRBV5-1	TRBJ1-4	14	TRBD1
CADTPGGDYSNQPQHF	TGTGCAGACACTCCGGGGGGCGATTATAGCAATCAGCCCCAGCATTTT	-	TRBV12-2	TRBJ1-5	16	-
CASSRVAGGPRNEQFF	TGTGCCAGCAGCCGAGTAGCGGGGGGGCCGAGAAATGAGCAGTTCTTC	-	TRBV14	TRBJ2-1	16	TRBD2
CASSQDTQRVETQYF	TGTGCCAGCAGCCAAGACACGCAGAGGGTAGAGACCCAGTACTTC	-	TRBV3-1/TRBV3-2	TRBJ2-5	15	-
CASSLQGDYGYTF	TGTGCCAGTAGTTTACAGGGCGACTATGGCTACACCTTC	-	TRBV19	TRBJ1-2	13	-
CASSLERSTDTQYF	TGCGCCAGCAGCTTGGAGCGCAGCACAGATACGCAGTATTTT	-	TRBV5-1	TRBJ2-3	14	-
CASSLGLGKGDTQYF	TGTGCCAGCAGCTTGGGACTAGGGAAAGGAGATACGCAGTATTTT	-	TRBV5-8	TRBJ2-3	15	-
CASSGQTWSSYNEQFF	TGTGCCAGCAGTGGTCAGACTTGGAGCTCCTACAATGAGCAGTTCTTC	-	TRBV2	TRBJ2-1	16	-
CASSLGPGNIQYF	TGTGCCAGCAGTCTGGGTCCCGGGAACATTCAGTACTTC	-	TRBV6-5	TRBJ2-4	13	-
CASSQQGRTLHF	TGTGCCAGCAGCCAACAGGGAAGAACCCTCCACTTT	many	TRBV7-9	TRBJ1-6	12	-
CASSKGQGAPGYTF	TGTGCCAGCAGTAAAGGACAGGGGGCGCCTGGCTACACCTTC	-	TRBV2	TRBJ1-2	14	TRBD1
CASSLGSRAYNEQFF	TGTGCCAGCAGCTTAGGTTCTCGAGCCTACAATGAGCAGTTCTTC	once	TRBV7-2	TRBJ2-1	15	-
CSVDKGVGLRETQYF	TGCAGCGTTGATAAGGGGGTGGGGCTGAGGGAGACCCAGTACTTC	-	TRBV29-1	TRBJ2-5	15	-
CASTPDRYPTAEAFF	TGCGCCAGCACCCCAGACAGGTATCCAACGGCTGAAGCTTTCTTT	-	TRBV10-1	TRBJ1-1	15	-
CASSLSGADTQYF	TGTGCCAGCAGCTTATCGGGGGCAGATACGCAGTATTTT	-	TRBV7-2	TRBJ2-3	13	-
CASSIDGRADYIQYF	TGTGCCAGTAGTATCGACGGGAGGGCCGATTACATTCAGTACTTC	-	TRBV19	TRBJ2-4	15	TRBD2
CASSSHRNGYNEQFF	TGTGCCAGCAGTTCCCACCGCAACGGCTACAATGAGCAGTTCTTC	-	TRBV27	TRBJ2-1	15	-
CASSQGASRGYTLNYGYTF	TGTGCCAGCAGCCAAGGAGCATCACGAGGATACACTTTAAACTATGGCTACACCTTC	-	TRBV4-2	TRBJ1-2	19	-
CASSIVVSSPQPQHF	TGTGCCAGTAGTATAGTTGTATCGTCCCCTCAGCCCCAGCATTTT	-	TRBV19	TRBJ1-5	15	-
CASSQTTEQYF	TGTGCCAGCAGCCAGACGACAGAGCAGTACTTC	-	TRBV5-4	TRBJ2-7	11	-